The 25 T cell receptor beta chains presented below share a single source sample, sequenced in a study of identical twins. TCRdb processed the 5' RACE reads anew with MiXCR; each CDR3 protein has one entry. The sample lists some 710,000 distinct CDR3 sequences; around 6% were seen once. The source material was naive T cells sorted from blood. The origin of the receptors is a man aged 18 to 35 in good health.

This clonotype was recorded a few times. The gene calls are TRBV4-3 and TRBJ2-1; D remains unclear. Trimming took 4 bases from V and 9 from J, leaving 13 bases between them. The CDR3 totals 13 residues. Looked up from germline, CDR1 is LGHNA and CDR2 is YSLEER. The CDR3 loop is CASSRGANVEQFF. The CDR3 nucleotides read TGCGCCAGCAGCCGAGGTGCTAATGTTGAGCAGTTCTTC.

A note on this clonotype: The conserved closing phenylalanine or tryptophan is absent in this CDR3, likely reflecting a read error. The DNA is left out, because the CDR3 cannot be placed on it with certainty; the CDR3 is given as TCRdb lists it. The V and J genes are TRBV2 and TRBJ1-1. The CDR3 is 12 residues long, counting both termini. The V gene's germline CDR1 is SNHLY and CDR2 FYNNEI. CDR3 sequence: CASSEVQRLDFV.

This clonotype occurred a few times. The rearrangement links TRBV6-6 to TRBJ1-1; TRBD1 matches at 7 bases. Per germline, CDR1 MNHNY and CDR2 SVGAGI (reference sequence). The length of the CDR3 is 11 residues. The V gene end was trimmed by 6 bases and the J gene end by 8 bases; junction bases not matched to a gene: 3. CDR3: CASRGQTEAFF. The CDR3 DNA reads TGTGCCAGCAGGGGACAGACCGAAGCTTTCTTT.

This clonotype was found a few times. This chain connects TRBV5-1 to TRBJ2-3; D may match TRBD1 or TRBD2 (5 bases each). The V gene's germline CDR1 is SGHRS and CDR2 YFSETQ. Trimming removed 4 bases at V and 12 bases at J, with 18 bases between. This CDR3 comprises 13 residues. CDR3: CASSLATSGGQYF. As DNA, the CDR3 is TGCGCCAGCAGCCTGGCTACTAGTGGGGGTCAGTATTTT.

This clonotype has a count of ten or more. The CDR3 sequence is CSAPGAGAYEQYF. The CDR3 coding sequence is TGCAGTGCTCCCGGGGCGGGGGCCTACGAGCAGTACTTC. The V gene is TRBV20-1, the J gene TRBJ2-7; 7 nucleotides match TRBD2. Trimming removed 5 bases from V and 2 bases from J; junction bases left unmatched: 6. This CDR3 is 13 amino acids long. CDR1 DFQATT and CDR2 SNEGSKA come from the germline V gene (reference sequence).

This clonotype was seen a handful of times. The genes are TRBV4-2 and TRBJ2-2; no definite D call. The CDR3 spans 17 residues. Per the germline V gene, CDR1 is LGHNA and CDR2 is YNFKEQ. The V end lost 0 bases, the J end lost 2 bases, and 13 bases lay between the germline ends. CDR3 region: CASSQDFAVKNTGELFF. CDR3 DNA sequence: TGTGCCAGCAGCCAAGATTTTGCAGTAAAAAACACCGGGGAGCTGTTTTTT.

This clonotype has at least ten counts. This chain connects TRBV9 to TRBJ2-5; TRBD1 might be the D (5 bases). The germline V gene has CDR1 SGDLS and CDR2 YYNGEE. CDR3 length: 11 amino acids. Trimming took 7 bases from V and 2 from J, leaving 6 bases between them. Here the CDR3 DNA reads TGTGCCAGCGGGGCTCAAGAGACCCAGTACTTC. Amino acids: CASGAQETQYF.

At least ten counts were recorded for this clonotype. The chain has TRBV6-5 and TRBJ2-1; D unclear. Trimming removed 2 bases at V and 1 base at J, with 3 bases between. In germline, CDR1 is MNHEY, CDR2 SVGAGI. The CDR3 is 13 amino acids. In DNA, the CDR3 is TGTGCCAGCAGTTACCGGTCCTACAATGAGCAGTTCTTC. This translates into CASSYRSYNEQFF.

This clonotype was counted ten times or more. CDR3 coding DNA: TGTGCCAGCAGTTACGTGTTGATGATGGGCCTAGGACCCAAGTACAATGAGCAGTTCTTC. As protein: CASSYVLMMGLGPKYNEQFF. The chain has TRBV6-2 or TRBV6-3 and TRBJ2-1; D remains ambiguous. V was pared by 2 bases and J by 4 bases, with 27 bases between. The CDR3 is made up of 20 amino acids. CDR1 MNHEY and CDR2 SVGEGT come from the germline V gene.

This clonotype was counted between two and nine times. The chain links TRBV5-5 to TRBJ1-1; D might be TRBD1 (6 bases). The germline V and J ends were trimmed by 4 bases and 8 bases, with 15 bases remaining between them. CDR1 SGHKS and CDR2 YYEKEE come from the germline V gene (reference sequence). The CDR3 totals 13 residues. The CDR3 sequence: CASSQQQGGEAFF. DNA for the CDR3: TGTGCCAGCAGCCAACAACAGGGCGGGGAAGCTTTCTTT.

This clonotype was observed many times. The chain has TRBV5-1 and TRBJ2-5; D is ambiguous. The germline gives CDR1 SGHRS, CDR2 YFSETQ. V was trimmed by 0 bases and J by 7 bases, leaving 16 bases between them. The CDR3 covers 15 residues. CDR3 bases: TGCGCCAGCAGCTTGGAAGGGCAGTACCACAGGACCCAGTACTTC. This codes for CASSLEGQYHRTQYF.

This clonotype has only a few counts. The chain employs TRBV6-5 and TRBJ2-3; perhaps TRBD1 as D (5 bases). Germline-derived CDR1 and CDR2 are MNHEY and SVGAGI. V lost 2 bases, J lost 4 bases, and 22 bases lay in between. This CDR3 has 18 amino acids. CDR3 bases: TGTGCCAGCAGTTACCTACCCATAAACCCAACCAGGGCAGATACGCAGTATTTT. This codes for CASSYLPINPTRADTQYF.

This clonotype was seen many times. This chain connects TRBV29-1 to TRBJ1-1; D uncertain. This CDR3 contains 13 residues. Germline CDR1 SQVTM, CDR2 ANQGSEA. V shed 6 bases and J shed 0 bases, with 11 bases lying between them. For the CDR3, the DNA is TGCAGCGTGGCTCCGAGAATGAACACTGAAGCTTTCTTT. Translated, it gives CSVAPRMNTEAFF.

This clonotype appeared a few times. The gene calls are TRBV7-9 and TRBJ2-1; a possible D gene is TRBD1 (6 bases). There are 15 residues in the CDR3. Germline-derived CDR1 and CDR2 are SEHNR and FQNEAQ (reference sequence). Trimming left V 1 base short and J 16 bases short, with 23 bases between. CDR3 DNA: TGTGCCAGCAGCTTAGAATCCCCCTCGGACAGCGACTCCTTCTTC. Translated: CASSLESPSDSDSFF.

This clonotype was seen ten or more times. This chain links TRBV15 with TRBJ2-5; TRBD1 agrees at 7 bases. The CDR3 covers 15 residues. Germline CDR1 reads LNHNV; CDR2 reads YYDKDF (reference sequence). V shed 3 bases, J shed 5 bases, and the junction held 9 bases outside the gene matches. This CDR3 reads CATSRGQTGPETQYF. CDR3 coding DNA: TGTGCCACCAGCAGGGGACAGACCGGGCCGGAGACCCAGTACTTC.

This clonotype was detected ten times or more. The rearrangement joins TRBV5-5 to TRBJ1-4; D uncertain. Germline CDR1 SGHKS, CDR2 YYEKEE (reference sequence). Trimming shortened V by 0 bases and J by 8 bases, and 11 bases separated the two germline ends. The CDR3 loop spans 14 amino acids. In DNA, the CDR3 is TGTGCCAGCAGCTTGGCGGGGAGTGGGGAAAAACTGTTTTTT. The encoded protein is CASSLAGSGEKLFF.

This rearrangement joins TRBV7-9 to TRBJ2-2; D possibly corresponds to TRBD2 (6 bases). CDR3 size: 16 residues. Germline CDR1 SEHNR, CDR2 FQNEAQ (reference sequence). Trimming took off 5 bases at V and 7 bases at J, with 20 bases between the two ends. As DNA, the CDR3 is TGTGCCAGCAGCCCCAGCCTGGGACTCATTATCGGGGAGCTGTTTTTT. This encodes CASSPSLGLIIGELFF.

This clonotype was seen a few times. V and J are TRBV7-9 and TRBJ1-4, with no clear D. V gave up 4 bases and J gave up 10 bases, with 13 bases separating them. The CDR3 length is 13 residues. Germline CDR1 reads SEHNR; CDR2 reads FQNEAQ (reference sequence). The CDR3 coding sequence is TGTGCCAGCAGCTCCCTCGCAGGCGGAAAACTGTTTTTT. Amino acid sequence: CASSSLAGGKLFF. The whole variable domain, remainder taken from reference TRBV7-9 and TRBJ1-4, is DTGVSQNPRHKITKRGQNVTFRCDPISEHNRLYWYRQTLGQGPEFLTYFQNEAQLEKSRLLSDRFSAERPKGSFSTLEIQRTEQGDSAMYLCASSSLAGGKLFFGSGTQLSVL.

This clonotype was counted ten times or more. CDR3 sequence: CSAMYGTSFNEQYF. The CDR3 region has the DNA TGCAGTGCTATGTACGGGACTAGCTTCAACGAGCAGTACTTC. The chain uses TRBV20-1 and TRBJ2-7; TRBD2 matches at 9 bases. The V segment lost 4 bases and the J segment 5 bases; nucleotides outside the gene matches: 9. The CDR3 runs to 14 residues. Germline loops: CDR1 DFQATT, CDR2 SNEGSKA (reference sequence).

This clonotype was found many times. V gene TRBV5-6 combines with J gene TRBJ1-2, with TRBD1 as a possible D gene (5 bases). Germline V CDR1 and CDR2: SGHDT, YYEEEE. The CDR3 runs to 14 residues. Trimming cost V 4 bases and J 4 bases, with 14 bases left between them. CDR3: CASSRSRVGYGYTF. As DNA, the CDR3 is TGTGCCAGCAGCAGGAGCAGGGTCGGCTATGGCTACACCTTC. Based on the CDR3 plus reference TRBV5-6 and TRBJ1-2, the full variable domain is DAGVTQSPTHLIKTRGQQVTLRCSPKSGHDTVSWYQQALGQGPQFIFQYYEEEERQRGNFPDRFSGHQFPNYSSELNVNALLLGDSALYLCASSRSRVGYGYTFGSGTRLTVV.

The rearrangement links TRBV18 to TRBJ1-1; TRBD1 might be the D (5 bases). V dropped 3 bases and J dropped 10 bases, with 18 bases sitting between them. CDR3 length: 14 amino acids. The germline V gene has CDR1 KGHSH and CDR2 LQKENI. The CDR3 protein is CASSPQGVFWGAFF. The DNA of the CDR3 is TGTGCCAGCTCACCGCAGGGCGTTTTTTGGGGAGCTTTCTTT.

There are a few counts of this clonotype. The rearrangement links TRBV5-1 to TRBJ1-4, with 7 bases matching TRBD1. CDR3 size: 14 residues. CDR1 is SGHRS and CDR2 is YFSETQ in the germline V gene. The ends lost 4 bases at V and 6 bases at J; junction bases unmatched: 6. The CDR3 is CASSVSRGDEKLFF. The DNA of the CDR3 is TGCGCCAGCAGCGTCAGCAGGGGGGATGAAAAACTGTTTTTT.

This clonotype was detected ten times or more. The chain joins TRBV6-1 to TRBJ1-2, with a tentative D call TRBD1 (5 bases). Trimming took off 3 bases at V and 5 bases at J, with 16 bases between the two ends. The CDR3 spans 15 residues. Germline V gene sequence: CDR1 MNHNS, CDR2 SASEGT. The CDR3 DNA reads TGTGCCAGCAGTGAGGGGACTGACGGAAGTTATGGCTACACCTTC. This sequence encodes CASSEGTDGSYGYTF.

This clonotype has at least ten counts. V usage is TRBV27 and J usage is TRBJ2-7; D might be TRBD1 (5 bases). Germline V gene lookup returns CDR1 MNHEY and CDR2 SMNVEV (reference sequence). The CDR3 contains 13 residues. Trimming stripped 5 bases from V and 3 bases from J, with 11 bases between. DNA of the CDR3: TGTGCCAGCAGTGGACCAGACAGCTACGAGCAGTACTTC. Translation: CASSGPDSYEQYF.

This chain joins TRBV20-1 and TRBJ1-6; perhaps TRBD1 as D (5 bases). The V and J ends lost 5 bases and 5 bases respectively, with 16 bases between them. There are 15 residues in the CDR3. CDR1 DFQATT and CDR2 SNEGSKA come from the germline V gene (reference sequence). CDR3 sequence: CSAPEWGEDNSPLHF. CDR3 DNA: TGCAGTGCTCCCGAGTGGGGGGAGGATAATTCACCCCTCCACTTT.